This TCR beta chain appears in the sequencing data of a study of blood T cells in healthy people across ages. Trimming stripped 5 bases from V and 2 bases from J, with 11 bases between. This CDR3 has 13 amino acids. Germline V gives CDR1 DFQATT, CDR2 SNEGSKA (reference sequence). PCR was performed a second time for about 6 to 12 cycles using a sample-barcoded 5' primer and a J-beta primer mix. Using its own MiXCR run on the 5' RACE reads, TCRdb lists one record per CDR3 protein. The profile shows about 930,000 distinct CDR3 sequences, roughly 28% of them singletons. The same sample was also used in a study of T cells of mothers and their children.

This chain uses TRBV20-1 with TRBJ2-3; weak D call: TRBD1 (6 bases). Sequencing was performed on blood. This clonotype was sampled from a woman between 40 and 50 years old in good health. The CDR3 region is CSARTDSTDTQYF. CDR3 bases: TGCAGTGCTCGGACAGATTCCACAGATACGCAGTATTTT.